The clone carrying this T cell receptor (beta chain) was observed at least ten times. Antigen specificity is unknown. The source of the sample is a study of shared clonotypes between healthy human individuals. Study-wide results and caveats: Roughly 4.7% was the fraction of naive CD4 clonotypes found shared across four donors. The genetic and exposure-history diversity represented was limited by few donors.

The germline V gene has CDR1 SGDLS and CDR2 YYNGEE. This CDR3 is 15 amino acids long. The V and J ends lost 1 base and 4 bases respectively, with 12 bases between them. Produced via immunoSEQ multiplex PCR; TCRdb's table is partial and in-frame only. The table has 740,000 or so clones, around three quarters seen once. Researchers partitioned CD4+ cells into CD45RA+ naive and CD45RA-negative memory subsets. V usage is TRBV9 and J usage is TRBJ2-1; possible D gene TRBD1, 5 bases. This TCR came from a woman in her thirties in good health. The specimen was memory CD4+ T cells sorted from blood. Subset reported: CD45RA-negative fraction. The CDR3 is CASSVQGIEYNEQFF. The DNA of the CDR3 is TGTGCCAGCAGCGTACAGGGTATAGAATACAATGAGCAGTTCTTC. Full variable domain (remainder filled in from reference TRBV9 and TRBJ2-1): DSGVTQTPKHLITATGQRVTLRCSPRSGDLSVYWYQQSLDQGLQFLIQYYNGEERAKGNILERFSAQQFPDLHSELNLSSLELGDSALYFCASSVQGIEYNEQFFGPGTRLTVL.